This T cell receptor beta chain was identified during a study of a mutant IDH1 vaccine in newly diagnosed glioma. In the study overall: Patients received vaccination from 4-6 weeks after radiotherapy alone, or with temozolomide cycles. A roughly 62% male, 37.5% female split and a mean age of about 44 years characterized treated patients. Before enrollment, patients got radiotherapy alone, temozolomide alone, or mostly the combination.

A note on this clone: Its antigen remains unidentified.

Method: immunoSEQ multiplex PCR; TCRdb's copy keeps in-frame clones and lacks some. The table lists some 29,000 clones, about four fifths of them singletons. Time point meaning: week 23, last vaccination. With topical imiquimod, each dose of the vaccine consisted of 300 ug of mutant IDH1 20-mer peptide. Trimming removed 4 bases from V and 6 bases from J, with 12 bases in between. The germline gives CDR1 GTSNPN, CDR2 SVGIG (reference sequence). CDR3 size: 12 residues. The sequence was obtained from a woman younger than 45 with glioma. The rearrangement links TRBV30 to TRBJ1-2; D is possibly TRBD1 (5 bases). Sequenced here: PBMCs, sampled from a glioma patient whose treatment included an IDH1 peptide vaccine. The CDR3 sequence is CAWNGGTDGYTF. CDR3 coding DNA: TGTGCCTGGAATGGGGGGACGGATGGCTACACCTTC.